This T cell receptor beta chain was identified during a study of somatic mutations in cytotoxic T cells in rheumatoid arthritis. The wider study: At nearly 100% purity, some V beta antibody-stained T-cell populations were flow-sorted, and these included V beta1+ cells that were sequenced for TCRB.

Clones were sequenced by immunoSEQ multiplex PCR, and TCRdb holds only the in-frame ones, with some missing. The sample contains over 8,500 clones, around 75% of which appear only once. Germline CDR1 MGHRA, CDR2 YSYEKL. The CDR3 sequence is 13 residues long. V gave up 0 bases and J gave up 10 bases; unmatched junction bases: 2. Broader study findings: The authors did not know the antigen targets of the expanded CD8+ clones. In rheumatoid arthritis patients, the slight underrepresentation of TRBV07 was not adjusted for multiple comparisons. Patients with rheumatoid arthritis did not differ significantly from age-matched healthy controls in CD8+ T-cell clonality.

Comments on this clone: Its antigen is unidentified.

This TCR derives from a man between 60 and 70 years old in good health. The sequenced sample was CD8+ T cells sorted from blood. The chain uses TRBV4-1 and TRBJ1-1, with 10 bases lining up with TRBD1. In DNA form, the CDR3 reads TGCGCCAGCAGCCAAGATAGGACAGGGGGAGCTTTCTTT. Encoded protein: CASSQDRTGGAFF.